This TCR beta chain stems from a study of cytomegalovirus exposure and HLA in healthy donors. At the level of the study: An early data release held about 85 million unique TCRs from HLA-typed donors. Findings of the study overall: A later analysis associated under 20,000 TCR beta sequences with HLA alleles at a 0.05 false discovery rate.

Germline loops: CDR1 MGHRA, CDR2 YSYEKL. Deletions cut 3 bases from V and 3 bases from J, with 15 bases between. The CDR3 sequence is 15 residues long. 60 Vbeta and 13 Jbeta primers were used in PCR. Method: immunoSEQ multiplex PCR; TCRdb's copy keeps in-frame clones and lacks some. The sample records 70,000 to 95,000 clones, around 80% being singletons. This clone came up once. The antigen is not known. The sequence was collected from a human donor in good health. V and J are TRBV4-1 and TRBJ2-7; possibly TRBD1 for D (7 bases). The sequencing sample was made of PBMCs. CDR3 sequence (DNA): TGCGCCAGCAGCCATCCAGACAGGGACTTCTACGAGCAGTACTTC. Its translation: CASSHPDRDFYEQYF.